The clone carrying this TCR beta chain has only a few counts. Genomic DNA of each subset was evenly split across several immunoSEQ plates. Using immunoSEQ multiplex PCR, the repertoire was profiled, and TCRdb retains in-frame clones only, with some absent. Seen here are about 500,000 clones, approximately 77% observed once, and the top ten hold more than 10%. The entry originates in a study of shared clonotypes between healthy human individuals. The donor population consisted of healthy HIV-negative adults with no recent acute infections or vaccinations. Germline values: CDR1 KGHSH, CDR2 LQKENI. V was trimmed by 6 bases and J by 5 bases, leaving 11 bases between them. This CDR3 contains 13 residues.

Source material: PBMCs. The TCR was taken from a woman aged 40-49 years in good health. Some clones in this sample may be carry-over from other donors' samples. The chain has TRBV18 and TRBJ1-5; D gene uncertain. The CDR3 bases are TGTGCCAGCTCCCTACTTTCTGATCAGCCCCAGCATTTT. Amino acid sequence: CASSLLSDQPQHF.